This note documents a single TCR beta chain sequence. The sample comes from a study of CD8+CD57+ T cells in acquired aplastic anemia. CDR1 SGHRS and CDR2 YFSETQ come from the germline V gene. Trimming shortened V by 4 bases and J by 6 bases, and 11 bases separated the two germline ends. The CDR3 runs 13 residues. Profiling of TCR beta VDJ combinations and CDR3 sequences used genomic DNA as template. TCRdb reprocessed the reads via MiXCR and lists one record per CDR3 protein. Among under 200,000 distinct CDR3 sequences listed, 64% were seen once. The TCR was taken from a human donor with severe aplastic anemia or a healthy control (not recorded which). This sequence joins TRBV5-1 and TRBJ2-1; D is unresolved. Sequencing was done on a sample of sorted CD4+, CD8+, or CD8+CD57+ T cells (not recorded which) from PBMCs. The CDR3 protein is CASSAWVGNEQFF. CDR3 DNA: TGCGCCAGCAGCGCGTGGGTGGGCAATGAGCAGTTCTTC.